The sample holds one count of the clone carrying this T cell receptor beta chain. The antigen is unknown. Measured with immunoSEQ multiplex PCR; TCRdb has only the in-frame clones, and not every one. The table includes 1.6 million or so clones, around 98.5% detected once. This record comes from a study of shared clonotypes between healthy human individuals. Germline V gene sequence: CDR1 SGHRS, CDR2 YFSETQ. V was pared by 7 bases and J by 1 base, with 11 bases between. The CDR3 is 14 amino acids. Findings and limits, study-wide: Across a handful of donors, naive CD4 shared approximately 4.5%, naive CD8 more than 3%, memory CD4 2% to 2.5%, memory CD8 over 0.3%. Naive subsets, compared against memory subsets, generally had larger estimated richness values. An expected dependence of interdonor clonotype sharing on sequencing depth was noted.

This chain connects TRBV5-1 to TRBJ2-2; no clear D. The sample comprised naive CD4+ T cells sorted from blood. Indicated subset: CD45RA+ positively selected. This TCR was sampled from a young man in good health. CDR3: CASEVAGNTGELFF. The CDR3 DNA reads TGCGCCAGCGAGGTCGCAGGGAACACCGGGGAGCTGTTTTTT.